This T cell receptor beta chain came from a study of identical twins. TCRdb passed the 5' RACE reads through MiXCR, listing each CDR3 protein once. The repertoire consists of a few hundred thousand distinct CDR3 sequences, with roughly 9.5% occurring once and the leading ten covering 2.5% to 3.5%. This CDR3 region has 15 residues. With 4 bases removed from V and 1 base from J, the gap between germline ends came to 10 bases. Germline CDR1 and CDR2: LGHNA and YNFKEQ. Donors were all healthy Caucasians. Many counts were recorded for this clonotype. The data also belong to a second study, concerning yellow fever vaccine responses in identical twins.

J is TRBJ2-2 and V is TRBV4-2; D may be TRBD1 or TRBD2 (6 bases each). This clonotype originated in a woman aged 18-35 years in good health. The sequenced sample consisted of PBMCs. DNA for the CDR3: TGTGCCAGCAGCCCGCGGGACAAGAACACCGGGGAGCTGTTTTTT. This encodes CASSPRDKNTGELFF.